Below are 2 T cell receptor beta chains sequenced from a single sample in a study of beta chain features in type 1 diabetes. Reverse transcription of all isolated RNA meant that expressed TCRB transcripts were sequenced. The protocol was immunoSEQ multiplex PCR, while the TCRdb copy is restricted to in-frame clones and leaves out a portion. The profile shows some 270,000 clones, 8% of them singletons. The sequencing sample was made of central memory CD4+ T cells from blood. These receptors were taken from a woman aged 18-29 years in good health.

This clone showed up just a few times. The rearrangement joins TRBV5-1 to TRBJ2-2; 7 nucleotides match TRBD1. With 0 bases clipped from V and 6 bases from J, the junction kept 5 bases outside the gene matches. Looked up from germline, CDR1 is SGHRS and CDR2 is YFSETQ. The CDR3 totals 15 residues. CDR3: CASSLGEQGSGELFF. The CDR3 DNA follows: TGCGCCAGCAGCTTGGGAGAACAGGGGTCCGGGGAGCTGTTTTTT.

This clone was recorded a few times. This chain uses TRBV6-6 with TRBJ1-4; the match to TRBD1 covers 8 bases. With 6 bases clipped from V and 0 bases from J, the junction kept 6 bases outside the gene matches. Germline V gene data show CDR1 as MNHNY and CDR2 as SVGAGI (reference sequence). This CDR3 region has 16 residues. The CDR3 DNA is TGTGCCAGCAGAGTACAGGGGGTGTCAACTAATGAAAAACTGTTTTTT. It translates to CASRVQGVSTNEKLFF.